The next 20 T cell receptor beta chains were all read from a single sample in a study of T cell changes during pregnancy in multiple sclerosis. Clones were sequenced by immunoSEQ multiplex PCR, and TCRdb holds only the in-frame ones, with some missing. The data hold 20,000 to 25,000 clones, with about 89% observed a single time. The sample in question was CD8+ T cells from peripheral blood mononuclear cells, obtained in the first trimester of pregnancy. The receptors derive from a female donor in good health, enrolled as a control in a pregnancy study.

The chain uses TRBV4-3 and TRBJ2-3; perhaps TRBD1 as D (6 bases). The CDR3 extends over 16 amino acids. V was clipped by 0 bases and J by 0 bases, with 10 bases between them. Germline-derived CDR1 and CDR2 are LGHNA and YSLEER. The CDR3 sequence: CASSQDPQGSTDTQYF. The CDR3 bases are TGCGCCAGCAGCCAAGACCCGCAGGGGAGCACAGATACGCAGTATTTT.

The V gene is TRBV4-1, the J gene TRBJ1-1; D perhaps matches TRBD1 (5 bases). The length of the CDR3 is 12 residues. V lost 1 base and J lost 8, with 8 bases in between. The germline V gene has CDR1 MGHRA and CDR2 YSYEKL. The CDR3 loop is CASSQGGAEAFF. The CDR3 DNA reads TGCGCCAGCAGCCAAGGCGGGGCGGAAGCTTTCTTT.

The genes are TRBV27 and TRBJ1-1; D is possibly TRBD1 (5 bases). V was trimmed by 2 bases and J by 0 bases, leaving 10 bases between them. CDR1 is MNHEY and CDR2 is SMNVEV in the germline V gene (reference sequence). The CDR3 is 15 residues long. The chain's CDR3 is CASSLQSGLNTEAFF. CDR3 coding DNA: TGTGCCAGCAGTTTACAATCAGGGTTGAACACTGAAGCTTTCTTT.

The chain employs TRBV7-8 and TRBJ2-5; maybe TRBD2 (6 bases). V was shortened by 4 bases and J by 3 bases, with 18 bases between the two germline ends. Germline V gives CDR1 SGHVS, CDR2 FQNEAQ. This CDR3 contains 16 residues. The chain's CDR3 is CASSSRGAGPKETQYF. Written as DNA, the CDR3 is TGTGCCAGCAGCTCCCGTGGGGCGGGACCCAAAGAGACCCAGTACTTC.

The chain is built from TRBV7-9 and TRBJ2-3, with TRBD2 matching over 8 bases. From germline, CDR1 is SEHNR and CDR2 FQNEAQ (reference sequence). This CDR3 spans 17 amino acids. The V segment lost 7 bases and the J segment 2 bases; nucleotides outside the gene matches: 14. The CDR3 loop is CASNPPGLERPTDTQYF. CDR3 nucleotide sequence: TGTGCCAGCAACCCACCGGGACTAGAAAGGCCCACAGATACGCAGTATTTT. Full variable domain (rest looked up from reference TRBV7-9 and TRBJ2-3): DTGVSQNPRHKITKRGQNVTFRCDPISEHNRLYWYRQTLGQGPEFLTYFQNEAQLEKSRLLSDRFSAERPKGSFSTLEIQRTEQGDSAMYLCASNPPGLERPTDTQYFGPGTRLTVL.

V and J are TRBV9 and TRBJ1-6, with D perhaps TRBD1 (5 bases). The CDR3 consists of 14 residues. V gave up 3 bases and J gave up 7 bases, with 11 bases separating them. Germline loops: CDR1 SGDLS, CDR2 YYNGEE. The CDR3, as DNA: TGTGCCAGCAGCGCCGGGGGGGGAAATTCACCCCTCCACTTT. Translated: CASSAGGGNSPLHF.

The CDR3 is CASSQGWEGQPQHF. The CDR3, as DNA: TGCGCCAGCAGCCAGGGGTGGGAGGGTCAGCCCCAGCATTTT. This chain connects TRBV4-3 to TRBJ1-5; D gene uncertain. Deletions cut 3 bases from V and 6 bases from J, with 12 bases between. Per the germline V gene, CDR1 is LGHNA and CDR2 is YSLEER. CDR3 length: 14 residues.

This chain joins TRBV2 and TRBJ2-3, with D perhaps matching TRBD2 (6 bases). Trimming cost V 2 bases and J 0 bases, with 12 bases left between them. Germline loops: CDR1 SNHLY, CDR2 FYNNEI. The CDR3 extends over 16 amino acids. The CDR3 reads CASSELSGGSTDTQYF. As DNA, the CDR3 is TGTGCCAGCAGTGAACTCAGCGGAGGGAGCACAGATACGCAGTATTTT.

The V and J genes are TRBV11-2 and TRBJ1-1; D may be TRBD1 (6 bases). There are 15 residues in the CDR3. V lost 3 bases to trimming and J lost 3 bases, with 14 bases between them. The germline V gene has CDR1 SGHAT and CDR2 FQNNGV. The CDR3 loop is CASSLVTGIDTEAFF. CDR3 sequence (DNA): TGTGCCAGCAGCTTGGTAACAGGGATCGACACTGAAGCTTTCTTT.

This clone was picked up one time. V and J are TRBV15 and TRBJ2-7; 7 bases are a match to TRBD2. The CDR3 length is 12 residues. The germline V gene encodes CDR1 LNHNV and CDR2 YYDKDF (reference sequence). The J segment lost 4 bases and the V segment lost 11 bases, leaving 8 bases of the junction unmatched. In nucleotides, the CDR3 is TGTGCCTCTGGGGGGGAGGGATACGAGCAGTACTTC. Translation gives CASGGEGYEQYF.

V gene TRBV10-3 combines with J gene TRBJ2-7, with 7 bases that match TRBD1. The CDR3 sequence is 14 residues long. V shed 0 bases and J 5 bases; nucleotides not matched to a gene: 4. Per germline, CDR1 ENHRY and CDR2 SYGVKD. CDR3 loop: CAISESNRGHEQYF. DNA of the CDR3: TGTGCCATCAGTGAGTCGAACAGGGGACACGAGCAGTACTTC.

This clone is a singleton in its sample. V and J are TRBV28 and TRBJ1-2, with D perhaps TRBD1 (6 bases). This CDR3 is built from 12 residues. Germline values: CDR1 MDHEN, CDR2 SYDVKM. Trimming removed 2 bases at V and 8 bases at J, with 9 bases between. Written as DNA, the CDR3 is TGTGCCAGCAGTTTAGGGGGCTACGGCTACACCTTC. This encodes CASSLGGYGYTF.

The V call is TRBV5-8, the J call TRBJ2-1; TRBD2 agrees at 12 bases. The CDR3 runs to 18 residues. The V segment lost 4 bases and the J segment 0 bases; nucleotides outside the gene matches: 8. The germline V gene has CDR1 SGHTS and CDR2 YDEGEE. DNA of the CDR3: TGTGCCAGCAGCAACCCTAGCGGGAGGGCCCACTCCTACAATGAGCAGTTCTTC. Translated, it gives CASSNPSGRAHSYNEQFF.

V is TRBV11-2 and J is TRBJ2-2; 9 positions match TRBD1. The CDR3 totals 15 residues. The trim removed 5 bases at V and 4 bases at J, leaving 5 bases unmatched. In germline, CDR1 is SGHAT, CDR2 FQNNGV. DNA for the CDR3: TGTGCCAGCAGCAGCGGGACAGGGATCACCGGGGAGCTGTTTTTT. It specifies CASSSGTGITGELFF.

The rearrangement joins TRBV28 to TRBJ1-1; TRBD1 is a possible D gene (5 bases). Germline V gene lookup returns CDR1 MDHEN and CDR2 SYDVKM. The CDR3 length is 16 residues. The V gene lost 6 bases and the J gene lost 1 base, with 18 bases spanning the gap. The CDR3, as DNA: TGTGCCAGCAGACTTATAGACGGGGGACCGAACACTGAAGCTTTCTTT. Translated: CASRLIDGGPNTEAFF.

The chain uses TRBV5-1 and TRBJ1-2; D is perhaps TRBD1 (5 bases). Trimming removed 0 bases at V and 8 bases at J, with 29 bases between. Germline V CDR1 and CDR2: SGHRS, YFSETQ. The CDR3 totals 19 residues. The CDR3 DNA reads TGCGCCAGCAGCTTGGTCTTTGGGGCGGTGCAGGGCTCCGCGCAGGGCTACACCTTC. Protein: CASSLVFGAVQGSAQGYTF.

The V call is TRBV4-1, the J call TRBJ2-7, with 9 bases lining up with TRBD2. CDR3 length: 15 amino acids. The germline V gene encodes CDR1 MGHRA and CDR2 YSYEKL. J lost 3 bases, V lost 0 bases, and 3 bases had no gene match. The CDR3 protein is CASSQDAGGGYEQYF. As DNA, the CDR3 is TGCGCCAGCAGCCAAGATGCGGGAGGGGGCTACGAGCAGTACTTC.

This clone was seen only a few times. The rearrangement joins TRBV2 to TRBJ2-1, with D unclear. The CDR3 contains 11 residues. V was shortened by 4 bases and J by 5 bases, with 3 bases between the two germline ends. Germline-derived CDR1 and CDR2 are SNHLY and FYNNEI. CDR3 nucleotides: TGTGCCAGCAGTGTAAACAATGAGCAGTTCTTC. Translation: CASSVNNEQFF.

The chain has TRBV28 and TRBJ1-6; D is ambiguous. V lost 5 bases and J lost 7, with 15 bases in between. CDR1 is MDHEN and CDR2 is SYDVKM in the germline V gene. This CDR3 region has 15 residues. This CDR3 is CASSLPQTGNSPLHF. The CDR3 DNA reads as TGTGCCAGCAGTCTCCCCCAGACGGGAAATTCACCCCTCCACTTT.

This clone was counted only a few times. V and J are TRBV7-9 and TRBJ2-7, with D uncertain. Trimming shortened V by 4 bases and J by 2 bases, and 6 bases separated the two germline ends. The germline gives CDR1 SEHNR, CDR2 FQNEAQ (reference sequence). The CDR3 is 12 amino acids. The CDR3 nucleotides read TGTGCCAGCAGCTCCCTTCCCTACGAGCAGTACTTC. It is translated as CASSSLPYEQYF.